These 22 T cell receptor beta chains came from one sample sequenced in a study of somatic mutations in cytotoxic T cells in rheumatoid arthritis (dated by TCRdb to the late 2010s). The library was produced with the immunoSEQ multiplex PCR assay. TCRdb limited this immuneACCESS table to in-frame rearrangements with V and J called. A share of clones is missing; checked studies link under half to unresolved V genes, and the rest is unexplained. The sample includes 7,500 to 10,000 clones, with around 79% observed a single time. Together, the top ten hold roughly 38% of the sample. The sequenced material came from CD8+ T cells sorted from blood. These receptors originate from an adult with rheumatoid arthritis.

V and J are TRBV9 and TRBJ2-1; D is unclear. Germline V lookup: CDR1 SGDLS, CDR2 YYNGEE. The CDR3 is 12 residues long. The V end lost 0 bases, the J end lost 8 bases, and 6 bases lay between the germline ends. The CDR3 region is CASSVGGYEQFF. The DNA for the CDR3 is TGTGCCAGCAGCGTAGGGGGTTATGAGCAGTTCTTC.

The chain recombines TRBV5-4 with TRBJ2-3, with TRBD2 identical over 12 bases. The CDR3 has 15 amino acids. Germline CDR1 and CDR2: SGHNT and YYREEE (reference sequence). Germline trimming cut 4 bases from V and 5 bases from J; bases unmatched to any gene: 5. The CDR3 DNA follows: TGTGCCAGCAGCCGACTAGCGGGAGTACAAGATACGCAGTATTTT. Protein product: CASSRLAGVQDTQYF. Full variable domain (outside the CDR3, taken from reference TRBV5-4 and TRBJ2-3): ETGVTQSPTHLIKTRGQQVTLRCSSQSGHNTVSWYQQALGQGPQFIFQYYREEENGRGNFPPRFSGLQFPNYSSELNVNALELDDSALYLCASSRLAGVQDTQYFGPGTRLTVL.

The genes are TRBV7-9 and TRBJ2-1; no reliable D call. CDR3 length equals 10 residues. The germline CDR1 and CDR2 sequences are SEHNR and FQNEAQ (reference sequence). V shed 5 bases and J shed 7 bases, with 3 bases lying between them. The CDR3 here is CASSVNEQFF. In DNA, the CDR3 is TGTGCCAGCAGCGTAAATGAGCAGTTCTTC.

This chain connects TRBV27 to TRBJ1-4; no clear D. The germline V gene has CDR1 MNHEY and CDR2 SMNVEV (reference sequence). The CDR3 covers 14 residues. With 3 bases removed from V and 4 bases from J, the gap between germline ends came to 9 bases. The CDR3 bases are TGTGCCAGCAGTTTCTCGATAAATAATGAAAAACTGTTTTTT. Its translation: CASSFSINNEKLFF.

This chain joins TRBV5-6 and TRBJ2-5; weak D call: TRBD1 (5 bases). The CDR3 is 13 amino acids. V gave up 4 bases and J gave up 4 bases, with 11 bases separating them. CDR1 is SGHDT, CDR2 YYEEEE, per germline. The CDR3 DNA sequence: TGTGCCAGCAGCGACAGTTTAGGAGAGACCCAGTACTTC. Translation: CASSDSLGETQYF.

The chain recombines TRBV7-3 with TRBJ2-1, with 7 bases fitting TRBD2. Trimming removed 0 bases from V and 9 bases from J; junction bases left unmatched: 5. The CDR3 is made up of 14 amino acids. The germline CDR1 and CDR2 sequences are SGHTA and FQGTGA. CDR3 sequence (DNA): TGTGCCAGCAGCTTAACGTTCTGGGAGGGTGAGCAGTTCTTC. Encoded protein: CASSLTFWEGEQFF.

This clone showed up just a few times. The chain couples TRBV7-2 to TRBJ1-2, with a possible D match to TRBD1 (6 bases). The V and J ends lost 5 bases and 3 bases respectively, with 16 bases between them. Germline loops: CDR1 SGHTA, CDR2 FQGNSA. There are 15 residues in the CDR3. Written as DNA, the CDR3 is TGTGCCAGCAGCCGGGCGGCAGGGGATTACTATGGCTACACCTTC. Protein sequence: CASSRAAGDYYGYTF.

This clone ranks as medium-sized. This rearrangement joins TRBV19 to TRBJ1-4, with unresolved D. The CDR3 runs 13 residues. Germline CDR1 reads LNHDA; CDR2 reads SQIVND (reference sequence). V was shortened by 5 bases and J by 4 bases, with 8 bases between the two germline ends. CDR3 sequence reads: CASSFGYNEKLFF. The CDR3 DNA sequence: TGTGCCAGTAGTTTCGGATATAATGAAAAACTGTTTTTT.

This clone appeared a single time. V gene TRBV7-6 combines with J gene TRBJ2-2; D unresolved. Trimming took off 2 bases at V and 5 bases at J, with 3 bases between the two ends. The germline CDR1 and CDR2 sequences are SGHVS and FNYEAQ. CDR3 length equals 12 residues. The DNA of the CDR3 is TGTGCCAGCAGCTTACCGACCGGGGAGCTGTTTTTT. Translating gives CASSLPTGELFF.

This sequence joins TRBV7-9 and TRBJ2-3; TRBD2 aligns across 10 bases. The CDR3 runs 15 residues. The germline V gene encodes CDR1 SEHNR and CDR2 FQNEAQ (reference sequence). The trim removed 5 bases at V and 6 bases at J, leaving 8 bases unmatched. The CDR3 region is CASSLSAGGADTQYF. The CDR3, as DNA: TGTGCCAGCAGCCTATCAGCGGGGGGGGCGGATACGCAGTATTTT.

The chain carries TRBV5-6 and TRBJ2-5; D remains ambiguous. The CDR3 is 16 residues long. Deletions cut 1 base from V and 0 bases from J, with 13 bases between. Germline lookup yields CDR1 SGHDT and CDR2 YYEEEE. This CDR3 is CASSLLIGTNQETQYF. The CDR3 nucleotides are TGTGCCAGCAGCTTGCTGATAGGTACGAACCAAGAGACCCAGTACTTC.

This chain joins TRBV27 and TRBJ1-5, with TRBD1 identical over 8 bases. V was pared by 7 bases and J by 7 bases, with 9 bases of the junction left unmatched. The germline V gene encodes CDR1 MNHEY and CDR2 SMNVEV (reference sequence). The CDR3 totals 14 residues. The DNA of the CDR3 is TGTGCCAGCACTAACAGGGGGTCGGGGCAGCCCCAGCATTTT. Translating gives CASTNRGSGQPQHF.

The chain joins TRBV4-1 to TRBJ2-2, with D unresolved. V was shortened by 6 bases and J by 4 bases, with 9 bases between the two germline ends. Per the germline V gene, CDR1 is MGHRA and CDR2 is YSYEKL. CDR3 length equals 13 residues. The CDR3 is CASSTASTGELFF. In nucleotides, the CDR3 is TGCGCCAGCAGTACTGCTTCCACCGGGGAGCTGTTTTTT.

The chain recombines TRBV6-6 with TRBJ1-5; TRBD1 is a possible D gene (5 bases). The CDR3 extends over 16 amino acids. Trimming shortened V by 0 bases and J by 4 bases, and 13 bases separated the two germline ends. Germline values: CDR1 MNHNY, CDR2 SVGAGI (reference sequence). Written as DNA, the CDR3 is TGTGCCAGCAGTTACTCCCTTGGGGAGGGGAATCAGCCCCAGCATTTT. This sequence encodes CASSYSLGEGNQPQHF.

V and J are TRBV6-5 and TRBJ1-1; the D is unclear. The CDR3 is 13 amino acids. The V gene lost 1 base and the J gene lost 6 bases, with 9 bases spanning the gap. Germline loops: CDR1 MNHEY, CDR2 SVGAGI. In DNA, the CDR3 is TGTGCCAGCAGTTACTGGGGAGGGTCTGAAGCTTTCTTT. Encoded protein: CASSYWGGSEAFF.

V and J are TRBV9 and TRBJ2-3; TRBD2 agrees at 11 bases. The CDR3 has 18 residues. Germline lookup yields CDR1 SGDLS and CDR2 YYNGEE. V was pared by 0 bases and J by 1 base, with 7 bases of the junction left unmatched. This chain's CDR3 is CASSVALAGELGTDTQYF. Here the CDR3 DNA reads TGTGCCAGCAGCGTAGCACTAGCGGGGGAGCTAGGCACAGATACGCAGTATTTT.

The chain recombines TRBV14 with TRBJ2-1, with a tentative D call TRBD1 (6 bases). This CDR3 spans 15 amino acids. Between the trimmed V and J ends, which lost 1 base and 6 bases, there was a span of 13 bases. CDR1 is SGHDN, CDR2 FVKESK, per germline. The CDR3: CASSQAGVGGNEQFF. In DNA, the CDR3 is TGTGCCAGCAGCCAAGCAGGGGTTGGGGGCAATGAGCAGTTCTTC.

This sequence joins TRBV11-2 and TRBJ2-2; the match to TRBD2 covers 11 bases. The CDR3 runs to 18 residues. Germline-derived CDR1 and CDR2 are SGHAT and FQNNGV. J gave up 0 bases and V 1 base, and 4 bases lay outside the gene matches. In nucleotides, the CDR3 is TGTGCCAGCAGCTTAGGTCCTAGCGGGGGGACGAACACCGGGGAGCTGTTTTTT. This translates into CASSLGPSGGTNTGELFF.

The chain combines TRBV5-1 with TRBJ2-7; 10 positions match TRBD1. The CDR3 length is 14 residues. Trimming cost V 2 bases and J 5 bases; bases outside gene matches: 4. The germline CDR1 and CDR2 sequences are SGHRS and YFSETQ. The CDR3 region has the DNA TGCGCCAGCAGCTTAGGACAGGGGGTCCACGAGCAGTACTTC. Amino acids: CASSLGQGVHEQYF.

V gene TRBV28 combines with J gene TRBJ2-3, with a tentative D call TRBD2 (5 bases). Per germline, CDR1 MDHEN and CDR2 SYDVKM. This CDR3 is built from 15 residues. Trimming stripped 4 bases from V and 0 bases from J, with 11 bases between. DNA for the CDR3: TGTGCCAGCAGTTCTGACTCGGGAAGCACAGATACGCAGTATTTT. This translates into CASSSDSGSTDTQYF.

CDR3 amino acids: CASFSGELFF. The CDR3 DNA reads TGCGCCAGCTTTTCCGGGGAGCTGTTTTTT. This chain uses TRBV10-2 with TRBJ2-2; D is unresolved. Trimming pared 8 bases from V and 6 bases from J, leaving 4 bases between. The CDR3 is 10 residues long. The germline V gene encodes CDR1 WSHSY and CDR2 SAAADI.

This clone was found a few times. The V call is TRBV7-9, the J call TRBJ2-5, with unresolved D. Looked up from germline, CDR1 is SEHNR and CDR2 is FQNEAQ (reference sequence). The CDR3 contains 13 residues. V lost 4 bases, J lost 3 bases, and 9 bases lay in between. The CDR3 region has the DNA TGTGCCAGCAGCTCATCGATTGAAGAGACCCAGTACTTC. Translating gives CASSSSIEETQYF.